The next 17 T cell receptor beta chains were all read from a single sample in a study of beta chain features in type 1 diabetes. The isolated RNA, all of it, was reverse transcribed, so expressed TCRB transcripts were what got sequenced. Assay: immunoSEQ multiplex PCR; the TCRdb copy retains only in-frame clones and omits some. The sample carries tens of thousands of clones, more than 45% recorded once. Study conclusions and caveats: Shortening of TCRB CDR3s, moderate but significant, appeared in all four CD4+ subsets of Type 1 diabetes patients.

Their target antigens are unknown. Sequenced input: central memory CD4+ T cells from blood. The origin of the receptors is a young man with type 1 diabetes.

V and J are TRBV5-1 and TRBJ2-7, with 7 positions matching TRBD1. Losses at the gene ends were 4 bases for V and 6 bases for J; bases not matched to a gene: 10. The CDR3 contains 14 residues. CDR1 SGHRS and CDR2 YFSETQ come from the germline V gene. The CDR3: CASSDPGQPPEQYF. For the CDR3, the DNA is TGCGCCAGCAGCGATCCGGGACAGCCCCCCGAGCAGTACTTC.

The chain has TRBV6-5 and TRBJ2-7; the D gene is possibly TRBD2 (5 bases). Trimming removed 4 bases at V and 3 bases at J, with 16 bases between. The germline CDR1 and CDR2 sequences are MNHEY and SVGAGI. The CDR3 has 15 amino acids. Here the CDR3 reads CASSLRPEALYEQYF. DNA of the CDR3: TGTGCCAGCAGTTTGCGCCCGGAGGCGCTCTACGAGCAGTACTTC.

The rearrangement links TRBV6-6 to TRBJ2-1; maybe TRBD2 (6 bases). Germline V lookup: CDR1 MNHNY, CDR2 SVGAGI (reference sequence). The CDR3 has 14 residues. Deletions cut 2 bases from V and 5 bases from J, with 10 bases between. Written as DNA, the CDR3 is TGTGCCAGCAGTTACCGGCGGGACGACAATGAGCAGTTCTTC. Protein sequence: CASSYRRDDNEQFF.

The chain is built from TRBV7-2 and TRBJ2-1, with D possibly being TRBD2 (5 bases). V was trimmed by 1 base and J by 9 bases, leaving 7 bases between them. The germline CDR1 and CDR2 sequences are SGHTA and FQGNSA. The CDR3 totals 12 residues. CDR3 sequence: CASSLDAGEQFF. The CDR3 DNA is TGTGCCAGCAGCTTAGACGCGGGTGAGCAGTTCTTC.

There are a few counts of this clone. The chain uses TRBV11-3 and TRBJ2-6, with D tentatively TRBD2 (5 bases). From germline, CDR1 is SGHNT and CDR2 YENEEA. CDR3 size: 17 residues. Between the trimmed V and J ends, which lost 5 bases and 2 bases, there was a span of 16 bases. The DNA of the CDR3 is TGTGCCAGCAGCCAAGACGGGGTTTCCGCTGGGGCCAACGTCCTGACTTTC. It is translated as CASSQDGVSAGANVLTF.

The chain recombines TRBV6-5 with TRBJ1-2; TRBD1 matches at 9 bases. Trimming cost V 6 bases and J 8 bases; bases outside gene matches: 10. Germline CDR1 is MNHEY and CDR2 is SVGAGI. The CDR3 totals 14 residues. The CDR3 coding sequence is TGTGCCAGCAGCCGGACAGGGGCCGGGAGAGGCTACACCTTC. Amino acid sequence: CASSRTGAGRGYTF.

The V call is TRBV7-2, the J call TRBJ2-2; D gene ambiguous. This CDR3 comprises 15 residues. Germline lookup yields CDR1 SGHTA and CDR2 FQGNSA. With 1 base removed from V and 3 bases from J, the gap between germline ends came to 9 bases. CDR3 DNA sequence: TGTGCCAGCAGCTTAGGCCCCGGTTACACCGGGGAGCTGTTTTTT. Translated, it gives CASSLGPGYTGELFF.

This clone was counted between two and nine times. The chain has TRBV7-2 and TRBJ2-5; 8 bases are a match to TRBD2. The CDR3 runs 14 residues. Germline assignment: CDR1 SGHTA and CDR2 FQGNSA. V trimming: 5 bases; J trimming: 1 base; junction bases outside the gene matches: 3. The CDR3 is CASSLTSGQETQYF. The CDR3 nucleotides are TGTGCCAGCAGCCTTACTAGCGGCCAAGAGACCCAGTACTTC.

The rearrangement joins TRBV6-1 to TRBJ2-7, with D maybe TRBD1 (5 bases). Germline CDR1 MNHNS, CDR2 SASEGT. The CDR3 spans 13 residues. V was cut by 3 bases and J by 5 bases, with 11 bases left in between. CDR3 loop: CASSDVRGNEQYF. DNA for the CDR3: TGTGCCAGCAGTGATGTTAGGGGAAACGAGCAGTACTTC.

The chain couples TRBV28 to TRBJ2-3; D uncertain. The CDR3 runs 14 residues. Trimming removed 2 bases from V and 3 bases from J, with 9 bases in between. Looked up from germline, CDR1 is MDHEN and CDR2 is SYDVKM. In nucleotides, the CDR3 is TGTGCCAGCAGTTTAGCAAGGCGGACAGATACGCAGTATTTT. It translates to CASSLARRTDTQYF.

The rearrangement uses TRBV27 and TRBJ2-7; 9 nucleotides match TRBD1. The CDR3 contains 14 residues. Trimming took 3 bases from V and 3 from J; bases not matched to a gene: 3. CDR1 and CDR2 (germline): MNHEY, SMNVEV (reference sequence). CDR3 DNA: TGTGCCAGCAGTTTCCGGGACAGGGTCTACGAGCAGTACTTC. Translated, it gives CASSFRDRVYEQYF.

This rearrangement joins TRBV18 to TRBJ1-2; no definite D call. The germline gives CDR1 KGHSH, CDR2 LQKENI. The V and J ends lost 2 bases and 4 bases respectively, with 5 bases between them. The CDR3 contains 12 residues. CDR3 DNA: TGTGCCAGCTCACCAGAGGGCTATGGCTACACCTTC. It translates to CASSPEGYGYTF.

V gene TRBV5-1 combines with J gene TRBJ1-2; D unclear. This CDR3 has 15 residues. Trimming cost V 0 bases and J 4 bases, with 13 bases left between them. The germline CDR1 and CDR2 sequences are SGHRS and YFSETQ. CDR3 nucleotides: TGCGCCAGCAGCTTGGCCGGGGTCTCCTCCTATGGCTACACCTTC. The encoded protein is CASSLAGVSSYGYTF.

V usage is TRBV7-9 and J usage is TRBJ2-5, with 15 bases fitting TRBD2. The CDR3 covers 16 residues. Germline lookup yields CDR1 SEHNR and CDR2 FQNEAQ (reference sequence). V was clipped by 5 bases and J by 5 bases; unmatched bases: 6. The CDR3 loop reads CASSQGLAGGPETQYF. CDR3 nucleotide sequence: TGTGCCAGCAGCCAAGGACTAGCGGGAGGGCCGGAGACCCAGTACTTC.

CDR3: CASSLAGGFYNEQFF. The CDR3 DNA follows: TGCGCCAGCAGCTTGGCTGGCGGGTTCTACAATGAGCAGTTCTTC. The rearrangement joins TRBV5-1 to TRBJ2-1, with D tentatively TRBD2 (5 bases). V was shortened by 0 bases and J by 3 bases, with 10 bases between the two germline ends. The CDR3 spans 15 residues. Per the germline V gene, CDR1 is SGHRS and CDR2 is YFSETQ.

This sequence joins TRBV7-8 and TRBJ1-6; D unresolved. V was clipped by 1 base and J by 5 bases, with 12 bases between them. The CDR3 is made up of 16 amino acids. Per germline, CDR1 SGHVS and CDR2 FQNEAQ. CDR3 sequence: CASSLESALHNSPLHF. CDR3 DNA sequence: TGTGCCAGCAGCTTAGAATCTGCGTTGCATAATTCACCCCTCCACTTT.

V and J are TRBV10-3 and TRBJ2-2; 14 bases map to TRBD2. CDR1 and CDR2 from the germline V gene are ENHRY and SYGVKD. The ends lost 10 bases at V and 2 bases at J; junction bases unmatched: 12. The CDR3 is made up of 18 amino acids. The CDR3 here is CATRSGTSGGTNTGELFF. As DNA, the CDR3 is TGTGCCACCAGAAGCGGGACTAGCGGGGGCACCAACACCGGGGAGCTGTTTTTT.